This T cell receptor beta chain was captured by sequencing in a study of blood T cell repertoires in COVID-19. Study overall: Researchers got acute and convalescent COVID-19 samples from the United States, Italy and Spain.

This clone was counted only a few times. Assay used: immunoSEQ multiplex PCR; TCRdb lists only in-frame clones, some missing. This table has about 100,000 clones, approximately 70% appearing once. V lost 3 bases to trimming and J lost 4 bases; unmatched junction nucleotides: 6. Looked up from germline, CDR1 is SEHNR and CDR2 is FQNEAQ (reference sequence). CDR3 length equals 15 residues. This clonotype originated in a woman between 40 and 55 years old with acute or convalescent COVID-19. The specimen sequenced was peripheral blood. The V call is TRBV7-9, the J call TRBJ2-1, with 7 positions matching TRBD2. DNA of the CDR3: TGTGCCAGCAGCTTCCGGCAGGGACTATACAATGAGCAGTTCTTC. Amino acid sequence: CASSFRQGLYNEQFF.